The 8 T cell receptor beta chains below were found in one sample sequenced in a study of blood T cell repertoires in COVID-19. Sequenced by immunoSEQ multiplex PCR; TCRdb stores in-frame clones only, minus some. Here the sample spans roughly 50,000 clones, around 85% being singletons. Sequencing was performed on peripheral blood. The receptor source for this set is a man between 60 and 75 years old with acute or convalescent COVID-19.

This sequence joins TRBV2 and TRBJ2-1, with D tentatively TRBD2 (5 bases). CDR1 SNHLY and CDR2 FYNNEI come from the germline V gene. Trimming took off 4 bases at V and 7 bases at J, with 14 bases between the two ends. This CDR3 spans 14 amino acids. CDR3 protein: CASSAAGIQNEQFF. The CDR3 DNA follows: TGTGCCAGCAGTGCGGCGGGCATTCAGAATGAGCAGTTCTTC.

The rearrangement joins TRBV3-1 (or the pseudogene TRBV3-2) to TRBJ2-7, with 11 positions matching TRBD2. With 4 bases clipped from V and 2 bases from J, the junction kept 4 bases outside the gene matches. CDR3 length: 15 residues. Germline assignment: CDR1 LGHDT and CDR2 YNNKEL (reference sequence). The CDR3 spells CASSRLAGTPYEQYF. Here the CDR3 DNA reads TGTGCCAGCAGCCGACTAGCGGGAACCCCCTACGAGCAGTACTTC.

This clone is classed as medium-sized. The junction shows a germline mismatch at one end, possibly a read error. The gene calls are TRBV4-1 and TRBJ2-3, with 11 bases identical to TRBD2. Germline CDR1 MGHRA, CDR2 YSYEKL. The CDR3 length is 15 residues. The CDR3 protein is CASSRTSGYTGTQYF. The CDR3 region has the DNA TGCGCCAGCAGCCGGACTAGCGGGTACACAGGTACGCAGTATTTT.

The V call is TRBV5-1, the J call TRBJ2-5; 8 bases are shared with TRBD2. CDR3 length: 16 amino acids. J lost 5 bases, V lost 0 bases, and 9 bases had no gene match. CDR1 and CDR2 from the germline V gene are SGHRS and YFSETQ. The CDR3 nucleotides are TGCGCCAGCAGCTTGGCCCCAGCGGGAGCGGGGGAGACCCAGTACTTC. Encoded protein: CASSLAPAGAGETQYF.

This clone appeared a few times. The CDR3 DNA reads as TGTGCCAGCAGTTCTTACGGAGGCGGGAGGGATGGGGAGACCCAGTACTTC. It is translated as CASSSYGGGRDGETQYF. The gene calls are TRBV7-9 and TRBJ2-5, with 9 nucleotides matching TRBD2. This CDR3 region has 17 residues. Germline CDR1 is SEHNR and CDR2 is FQNEAQ (reference sequence). The V segment lost 6 bases and the J segment 5 bases; nucleotides outside the gene matches: 16.

This chain uses TRBV30 with TRBJ1-5; D gene unclear. Trimming left V 2 bases short and J 7 bases short, with 12 bases between. The CDR3 loop spans 13 amino acids. Germline CDR1 is GTSNPN and CDR2 is SVGIG (reference sequence). The CDR3 DNA reads as TGTGCCTGGAGTCCGGGGTTGCGGCAGCCCCAGCATTTT. Its translation is CAWSPGLRQPQHF. Full variable domain (remainder filled in from reference TRBV30 and TRBJ1-5): SQTIHQWPATLVQPVGSPLSLECTVEGTSNPNLYWYRQAAGRGLQLLFYSVGIGQISSEVPQNLSASRPQDRQFILSSKKLLLSDSGFYLCAWSPGLRQPQHFGDGTRLSIL.

This rearrangement joins TRBV6-4 to TRBJ2-1; TRBD2 aligns across 7 bases. The V and J ends lost 6 bases and 9 bases, in that order; junction bases with no gene match: 14. The CDR3 loop spans 15 amino acids. Germline values: CDR1 MRHNA, CDR2 SNTAGT. The CDR3 loop reads CASSPSGGVIGEQFF. For the CDR3, the DNA is TGTGCCAGCAGCCCATCGGGGGGAGTGATTGGTGAGCAGTTCTTC.

V is TRBV10-3 and J is TRBJ1-1; maybe TRBD1 (6 bases). The CDR3 is 14 residues long. Trimming removed 6 bases from V and 0 bases from J, with 11 bases in between. Germline V gives CDR1 ENHRY, CDR2 SYGVKD. The CDR3 nucleotides are TGTGCCATCAGCCCGGGACACATGAACACTGAAGCTTTCTTT. This sequence encodes CAISPGHMNTEAFF.